This T cell receptor beta chain came from a study of early T cells in non-severe SARS-CoV-2 infection (dated by TCRdb to the early 2020s). Concerning the study at large: Because TCR sequencing was done on bulk RNA from unsorted whole blood, the alpha and beta chains could not be paired.

Set within a cohort of healthcare workers in London, UK, this nested case-control study involved weekly PCR testing of nasopharyngeal swabs along with blood sampling. Healthcare workers were recruited during the week of the UK lockdown, between 23 and 31 March 2020, and followed weekly for up to 16 weeks. Overall study outcomes, separate from this receptor: VDJdb matching was skewed toward anti-spike CD8 responses and likely underestimated virus-specific expansions by missing private and CD4 specificities.

The germline V gene gives CDR1 as LGHNA and CDR2 as YNFKEQ. The CDR3 measures 15 amino acids from cysteine to phenylalanine. Only CDR3 DNA is held: 45 bases, read in frame from base 1. The trim is 0 bases for V and 4 bases for J, with a gap of 12 bases between the germline ends. For this clonotype: It lacks a known antigen. Base qualities were left out, and no much larger clone turns up one base away.

The library was produced with 5' RACE. TCRdb shows the sequencer as NextSeq 500. In the TCR library protocol, unique molecular identifiers were attached to individual cDNA molecules to correct for PCR bias and sequencing error. Both TCR alpha and beta chains were sequenced, and tight co-correlation was observed between alpha and beta sequence abundances in each sample. The original methods were these. V gene, J gene and CDR3 annotation of TCR sequences was performed with Decombinator V4. TCRs were defined as expanded if a significant change between any two time points was detected under a Poisson model with p below 0.0001. TCR abundances were normalised to the total number of TCRs sequenced per sample and were expressed as counts per million. TRAV1-2 paired with TRAJ12, TRAJ20 or TRAJ33 defined MAIT TCRs, while TRAV10 paired with TRAJ18 defined iNKT TCRs. A search of VDJdb, accessed on 1 November 2021, was run for TCRs annotated to CMV, EBV and SARS-CoV-2, with TCRs annotated for multiple antigens excluded. Through fastp at Q25 and MiXCR, TCRdb rebuilt clones from the public reads, retaining in-frame beta chains. Each CDR3 protein appears once, grouped with its most common genes and DNA. For this entry, the V and J calls and clone size follow TCRdb and not the study's own pipeline. Here the sample has fewer than 85,000 distinct CDR3 sequences; about 11% occur a single time. Together, the top ten hold around 12% of the sample.

This TCR was sampled from an adult who was a healthcare worker with PCR-confirmed SARS-CoV-2 infection or an uninfected control (not recorded which). The source material was whole blood, sampled at baseline. The chain links TRBV4-2 with TRBJ1-1, with no confidently assigned D gene. Here the CDR3 is given as CASSQDGAGRTEAFF. The sequenced DNA: TGTGCCAGCAGCCAAGACGGCGCAGGCCGCACTGAAGCTTTCTTT.